A single sample is the source of the 3 T cell receptor beta chains below, sequenced in a study of CD8 T cells in Susac syndrome. After extraction with the RNeasy kit, 0.5 to 1 ug of the RNA was reverse transcribed using random hexamers. MiXCR, applied by TCRdb to the immunoSEQ multiplex PCR reads, yields one record per CDR3 protein. Of about 150,000 distinct CDR3 sequences in the sample, 85% to 95% are singletons; the top ten hold approximately 0.12%. The sequenced sample was CD4+ T cells from PBMCs. The receptor set was obtained from a human donor with multiple sclerosis.

The chain is built from TRBV29-1 and TRBJ2-3; D unresolved. The CDR3 contains 12 residues. Trimming removed 4 bases at V and 6 bases at J, with 11 bases between. Per the germline V gene, CDR1 is SQVTM and CDR2 is ANQGSEA. The CDR3 protein is CSVGVLSDTQYF. CDR3 nucleotide sequence: TGCAGCGTTGGGGTCCTTAGCGATACGCAGTATTTT.

The chain is built from TRBV20-1 and TRBJ2-3; D unresolved. Germline V lookup: CDR1 DFQATT, CDR2 SNEGSKA (reference sequence). This CDR3 has 9 residues. Trimming left V 5 bases short and J 7 bases short, with 4 bases between. This CDR3 reads CSAGNTQYF. In DNA, the CDR3 is TGCAGTGCTGGGAATACGCAGTATTTT.

The chain couples TRBV5-6 to TRBJ2-6, with TRBD1 matching 7 bases. The CDR3 has 16 residues. Germline V CDR1 and CDR2: SGHDT, YYEEEE. With V trimmed by 4 bases and J by 4 bases, 8 bases remained unmatched. The CDR3 coding sequence is TGTGCCAGCAGCCGAAAAACAGGGGTCGGGGCCAACGTCCTGACTTTC. Translation gives CASSRKTGVGANVLTF.